This T cell receptor (beta chain) was identified during a study of shared clonotypes between healthy human individuals. Sequencing was performed with immunoSEQ multiplex PCR; in TCRdb, only in-frame clones are kept and a portion is missing. Seen here are 2.3 million or so clones, approximately 93% observed once, and the top ten hold about 0.39%. V shed 1 base, J shed 7 bases, and the junction held 7 bases outside the gene matches. This CDR3 region has 14 residues. Germline-derived CDR1 and CDR2 are SGDLS and YYNGEE. V usage is TRBV9 and J usage is TRBJ2-7, with TRBD1 matching over 8 bases. This TCR derives from a young man in good health. Some clones in this sample may be carry-over from other donors' samples. The sequenced sample was naive CD4+ T cells from PBMCs. Subset of the sample: CD45RA+ positively selected. This CDR3 reads CASSVRDRSGEQYF. The CDR3 DNA follows: TGTGCCAGCAGCGTAAGGGACAGGAGTGGGGAGCAGTACTTC.